This TCR beta chain was identified during a study of cytomegalovirus exposure and HLA in healthy donors (dated by TCRdb to about 2017). Context from the whole study: In an earlier analysis of 587 of the donors, 276 Gb of sequence data and some 100 million unique TCR beta sequences from 150 million to 200 million T cells were reported. An early release covering around 630 HLA-typed donors comprised about 290 gigabases of sequencing data and some 79 million unique TCR sequences. Of the roughly 410 genotyped donors, less than 85% were placed in the genetic ancestry cluster associated with self-reported Caucasian donors. The study was designed to test whether signatures of past pathogen exposure could be identified by cataloging public T cell receptors. The study used immunosequencing to profile the T cell repertoires of more than 650 subjects and linked those repertoires to cytomegalovirus serostatus. In addition to the first cohort of about 650 subjects, a separate validation cohort of 100 to 150 different subjects was used. To predict cytomegalovirus infection status, the study combined high-throughput TCR immunosequencing, statistical association of individual TCRs with disease status, and machine learning. To study patterns of TCR occurrence, a later analysis re-analyzed previously published TCR beta repertoires from around 660 donors and added high-resolution HLA genotyping. Rather than using new phenotypic data, the later analysis identified candidate immune exposures from TCR beta sequences and from how often those sequences occurred across donors. To decide whether each TCR beta V gene segment behaved as functional or pseudogenic, an earlier analysis of some 580 of the donors relied on high-throughput TCR beta sequencing. Donor age, sex, ethnicity and CMV serostatus were compiled alongside the repertoire data. A later genetic analysis took genome-wide SNP genotypes for about 55% of the roughly 670 donors and used that subset as a discovery cohort. All discovery cohort repertoires had been generated on a single sequencing platform. Both class I and class II loci were covered by HLA typing, at four-digit resolution. Typing coverage differed by locus: A, B, C, DRB1 and DQB1 were typed in roughly 629-640 donors, DQA1 in about 500, DPA1 in around 580, and DPB1 in just under 490. About five DR-DQ haplotypes were handled as single units for association and clustering, since linkage in the cohort was strong. Across 300 to 500 genotyped donors of the cohort, an average of roughly 200,000 unique TCR beta nucleotide sequences per donor were sequenced, and approximately 17% of those sequences were non-productive.

The cohort comprised some 680 healthy bone marrow donors. At the time of sampling, every cohort member was nominally healthy, though immune exposures that went unrecorded were likely present. The donor was CMV seronegative and was included in the group of a few hundred seronegative cohort members. Every donor gave a peripheral blood sample, and the peripheral blood mononuclear cells from that sample were used for TCR beta sequencing. Genomic DNA was extracted from the blood cell samples with the Qiagen DNeasy Blood Extraction Kit. Results the study describes overall, beyond this receptor: In a later analysis, 16,951 TCR beta sequences were associated with specific HLA alleles at a false discovery rate of 0.05. Most TCR sequences were seen in very few donors, while some public TCRs were found in many individuals. An earlier analysis of around 500 of the donors showed that most TCR beta V segments appeared in productive rearrangements either about 90% or about 30% of the time, which broadly matched IMGT annotations. A later analysis found that HLA-associated TCR beta chains were more clonally expanded and had lower generation probabilities than equally common non-associated chains. CMV serostatus was the only immune exposure information available for the cohort. A further reported finding was that TCR beta sequences accurately predicted the HLA-A and HLA-B alleles for most subjects in the first cohort. Because counts were too low, around 18 rarely observed V segments, including chromosome 9 orphons, were left out of the earlier analysis of 587 of the donors. The 87-base-pair reads could not distinguish some IMGT-functional V segments, including TRBV6-2 and TRBV6-3, so those segments were excluded. Only TCR beta chains were sequenced in this cohort, and the absence of alpha or paired-chain data limited detectable features. A group of highly shared sequence variants was considered likely to be a technical artifact of the sequencing pipeline. Several of the top co-occurrence clusters appeared to be linked to parvovirus B19, influenza, CMV and Epstein-Barr virus, according to a later analysis. Linkage disequilibrium might explain the correlated functional status among segregating V segments, but an unknown experimental factor could not be excluded. In the study, 150 to 200 TCR beta chains were listed as associated with cytomegalovirus. A later genetic analysis reported fewer N-insertions in productive TCRs among donors in an Asian-associated ancestry cluster than the roughly 640-donor mean. According to the authors, the approach could potentially be generalized to other disease states and immunological phenotypes. Assigning TCR associations to individual alleles was difficult when HLA alleles, especially DR and DQ, strongly co-occurred. In vitro tests confirmed that a few of the cytomegalovirus-associated TCR beta chains recognize cytomegalovirus antigens. In both the original and validation cohorts, the classifier was reported to diagnose cytomegalovirus status with high specificity and sensitivity. A later analysis found that most CMV-associated TCR beta chains appeared HLA-restricted, with HLA associations seemingly driven largely by CMV exposure. A later analysis found that TCR association rates varied across HLA loci, with DRB1 alleles showing the most associated TCRs and HLA-C alleles the fewest. Presence/absence analyses assumed roughly uniform sequencing depth across donors, an assumption that may not hold. In a later genetic analysis, a missense DCLRE1C variant was associated with V-gene and J-gene trimming of TCR beta chains, and the association was replicated in an independent cohort. Because HLA typing was unavailable for some donors at each locus, only the typed subset was used in association tests.

This clone has more than one count but fewer than ten. The target of this receptor is not known. No qualities accompany the bases; no much larger clone lies one base away. Library preparation was by the immunoSEQ multiplex PCR assay. For the multiplex PCR, a mixture combining 60 forward primers for TCR Vbeta segments and 13 reverse primers for TCR Jbeta segments was used. Amplification of the CDR3 region of rearranged TCR beta genes was performed with a multiplex PCR assay on genomic DNA. On the Illumina HiSeq System, the amplified TCR beta libraries were sequenced as 87-base-pair reads. On the authors' methods: A later analysis counted about 76 million unique TCR beta chains across the 666 repertoires, and 9.5 million to 11 million of these chains were shared by at least two donors. A nearest-neighbor algorithm error-corrected the raw reads and collapsed the reads into unique sequences, merging closely related sequences to remove PCR and sequencing errors. V, D and J gene segments were assigned by aligning CDR3 sequences to IMGT reference sequences. For a sequence to be retained, a match of at least six nucleotides was required to both a V gene segment and a J gene segment. Rearrangements were classified as productive when the CDR3 lacked stop codons and remained in frame with V and J, and all other rearrangements were classified as non-productive. CDR3 was defined by IMGT convention, running from the second conserved V-encoded cysteine to the conserved J-encoded phenylalanine. The earlier analysis of roughly 590 of the donors excluded any sequence lacking an unambiguous match to a single V gene segment. In an earlier analysis of approximately 560 of the donors, a V segment was called functional when productive rearrangements were above 56.7%, and segregating when the standard deviation between donors exceeded 5%. A statistical classification framework was built to diagnose cytomegalovirus status from the catalog of TCR beta chain sequences. In a later analysis, V and J genes were assigned by comparing TCR nucleotide sequences against IMGT/GENE-DB human TR gene sequences. A later analysis assigned CDR3 sequences and most-parsimonious VDJ recombination scenarios with the TCRdist pipeline. In a later analysis, every TCR beta chain was defined by the combination of its CDR3 amino acid sequence and its V-gene family, and reads without a unique V-gene family were dropped. To address suspected cross-contamination and a sequencing artifact, a later analysis removed approximately 600 highly shared, low-generation-probability nucleotide sequences. For each public chain, a later analysis derived a clonal expansion index from normalized ranks of inferred template counts within each repertoire. Generation probabilities in a later analysis came from a VDJ recombination model fitted to out-of-frame rearrangements, and those results were checked against IGoR. In a later analysis, hypergeometric tests were used to score TCR-TCR, TCR-HLA and TCR-CMV co-occurrence, with a repertoire-size bias correction applied to TCR pairs. To estimate false discovery rates, a later analysis permuted the HLA or CMV assignments 20 times. In a later analysis, co-occurring TCRs were grouped using DBSCAN, and TCRdist sequence similarity was added for clustering within HLA-allele-positive subsets. Repertoires with fewer than 30,000 or more than 120,000 public chains were left out of co-occurrence clustering, as were about five repertoires with anomalous nucleotide sharing. Entries here come from immuneACCESS through TCRdb and include only in-frame sequences with V and J called. Some clones fail to appear in such tables; in the studies checked, an unresolved V gene covers under half of the shortfall, and the cause of the remainder is unknown. That table furnishes V, J and clone size, whereas the DNA furnished D and trimming. The table for this sample lists 200,000 or so clones; roughly 84% of them were counted only once. 0.25% to 0.3% of the sample goes to the ten largest clones.

CDR1 and CDR2 are drawn from the germline V gene (reference sequence): SGHNT, YYREEE. From the cysteine up to the phenylalanine, the CDR3 has a length of 15 residues. The kept DNA is CDR3 alone, 45 bases in frame from the first base. The V end loses 3 bases and the J end loses 0 bases, and a stretch of 11 bases separates them. The V gene is TRBV5-4 and the J gene is TRBJ2-3, with the D gene call left open. The TCR was taken from a boy younger than 18 in good health and CMV-seronegative. The sequenced sample was PBMCs. For the CDR3, the sequence is CASSSASTSTDTQYF. In nucleotide form, the sequence is TGTGCCAGCAGCTCCGCGTCGACTAGCACAGATACGCAGTATTTT.